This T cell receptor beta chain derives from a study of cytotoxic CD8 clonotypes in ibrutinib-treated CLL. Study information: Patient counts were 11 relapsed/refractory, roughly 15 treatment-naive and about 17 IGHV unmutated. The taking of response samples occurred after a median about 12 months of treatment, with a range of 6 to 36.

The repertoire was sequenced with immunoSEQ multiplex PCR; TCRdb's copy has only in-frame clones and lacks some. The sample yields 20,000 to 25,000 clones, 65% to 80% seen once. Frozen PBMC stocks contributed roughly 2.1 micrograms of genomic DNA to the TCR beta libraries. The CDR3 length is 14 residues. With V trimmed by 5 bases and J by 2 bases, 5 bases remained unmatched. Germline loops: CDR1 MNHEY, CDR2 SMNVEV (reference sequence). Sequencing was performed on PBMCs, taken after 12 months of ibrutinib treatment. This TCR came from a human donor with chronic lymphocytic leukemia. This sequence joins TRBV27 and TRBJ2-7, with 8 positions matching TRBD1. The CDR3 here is CASSNDRGPYEQYF. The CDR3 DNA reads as TGTGCCAGCAGTAACGACAGGGGTCCCTACGAGCAGTACTTC.